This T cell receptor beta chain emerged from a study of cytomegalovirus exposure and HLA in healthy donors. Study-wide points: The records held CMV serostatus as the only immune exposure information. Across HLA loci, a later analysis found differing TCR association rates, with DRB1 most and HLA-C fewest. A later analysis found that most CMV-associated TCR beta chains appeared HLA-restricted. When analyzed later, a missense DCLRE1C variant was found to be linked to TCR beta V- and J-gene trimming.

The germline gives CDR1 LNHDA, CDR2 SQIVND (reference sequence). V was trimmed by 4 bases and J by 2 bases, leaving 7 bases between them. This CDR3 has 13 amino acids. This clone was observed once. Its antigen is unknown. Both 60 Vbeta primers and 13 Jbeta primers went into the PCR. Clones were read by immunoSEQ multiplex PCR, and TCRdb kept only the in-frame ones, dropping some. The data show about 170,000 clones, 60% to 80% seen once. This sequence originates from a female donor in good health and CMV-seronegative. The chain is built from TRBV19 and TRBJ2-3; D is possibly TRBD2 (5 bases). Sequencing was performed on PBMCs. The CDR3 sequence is CASSRTFTDTQYF. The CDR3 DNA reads TGTGCCAGTAGTAGGACTTTCACAGATACGCAGTATTTT.